Presented here are 8 T cell receptor beta chains from one specimen sequenced in a study of blood T cell repertoires in COVID-19. Using immunoSEQ multiplex PCR, the repertoire was profiled, and TCRdb retains in-frame clones only, with some absent. The data hold 200,000 to 250,000 clones, with approximately 85% observed a single time. The sample was peripheral blood. Receptor source: a man over 45 with acute or convalescent COVID-19.

In its sample, this clone was seen many times. This chain links TRBV19 with TRBJ2-1; D is unclear. The V gene lost 5 bases and the J gene lost 4 bases, with 9 bases spanning the gap. The CDR3 loop spans 13 amino acids. The V gene's germline CDR1 is LNHDA and CDR2 SQIVND (reference sequence). The chain's CDR3 is CASSGQLYNEQFF. The CDR3 DNA reads as TGTGCCAGTAGTGGGCAGCTGTACAATGAGCAGTTCTTC.

Remarks on this clone: Mismatch with germline at one junction end may stem from a read error. This chain links TRBV19 with TRBJ1-5, with 7 bases lining up with TRBD1. Germline V gene sequence: CDR1 LNHDA, CDR2 SQIVND (reference sequence). The CDR3 runs to 13 residues. The CDR3 DNA reads TGTGCCAGTAGTACTAGCCCCAACCGGGACAGTTACTTT. Amino acids: CASSTSPNRDSYF. The whole variable domain, remainder taken from reference TRBV19 and TRBJ1-5, is DGGITQSPKYLFRKEGQNVTLSCEQNLNHDAMYWYRQDPGQGLRLIYYSQIVNDFQKGDIAEGYSVSREKKESFPLTVTSAQKNPTAFYLCASSTSPNRDSYFGDGTRLSIL.

This clone was picked up a small number of times. V usage is TRBV30 and J usage is TRBJ2-1; D perhaps matches TRBD1 (5 bases). The germline V gene has CDR1 GTSNPN and CDR2 SVGIG (reference sequence). The ends were cut back, 5 bases at V and 2 bases at J, with 19 bases in the middle. CDR3 size: 16 residues. The CDR3 bases are TGTGCCTGGGGGCCATCTTCAGGGCTAGCCTACAATGAGCAGTTCTTC. The encoded protein is CAWGPSSGLAYNEQFF.

This rearrangement joins TRBV6-5 to TRBJ1-1; D unclear. Germline CDR1 is MNHEY and CDR2 is SVGAGI. There are 14 residues in the CDR3. V was cut by 6 bases and J by 4 bases, with 15 bases left in between. CDR3 in DNA: TGTGCCAGCAGGAGGGTCCAGTTGGGCACTGAAGCTTTCTTT. Its translation is CASRRVQLGTEAFF.

This clone was found once. The chain couples TRBV7-6 to TRBJ2-1; no reliable D call. From germline, CDR1 is SGHVS and CDR2 FNYEAQ. CDR3 length: 11 amino acids. The V and J ends lost 1 base and 12 bases respectively, with 7 bases between them. This chain's CDR3 is CASSLELVQFF. The CDR3 region has the DNA TGTGCCAGCAGCTTAGAGCTTGTGCAGTTCTTC. The full variable domain, with the rest looked up from reference TRBV7-6 and TRBJ2-1, is GAGVSQSPRYKVTKRGQDVALRCDPISGHVSLYWYRQALGQGPEFLTYFNYEAQQDKSGLPNDRFSAERPEGSISTLTIQRTEQRDSAMYRCASSLELVQFFGPGTRLTVL.

The V call is TRBV27, the J call TRBJ2-7; 11 bases agree with TRBD2. Germline assignment: CDR1 MNHEY and CDR2 SMNVEV (reference sequence). The trim removed 6 bases at V and 3 bases at J, leaving 7 bases unmatched. CDR3 length equals 15 residues. The CDR3 DNA is TGTGCCAGCAGAAATCCGGGACTAGCGGTCTACGAGCAGTACTTC. This gives the protein CASRNPGLAVYEQYF.

The CDR3: CASSFRGYEQYF. DNA of the CDR3: TGTGCCAGCAGCTTCCGGGGTTACGAGCAGTACTTC. V and J are TRBV5-4 and TRBJ2-7, with D perhaps matching TRBD2 (5 bases). CDR1 and CDR2 from the germline V gene are SGHNT and YYREEE (reference sequence). This CDR3 has 12 residues. V was trimmed by 2 bases and J by 4 bases, leaving 7 bases between them.

This rearrangement joins TRBV6-5 to TRBJ1-2; TRBD1 aligns across 7 bases. From germline, CDR1 is MNHEY and CDR2 SVGAGI. The CDR3 loop spans 13 amino acids. The J segment lost 2 bases and the V segment lost 4 bases, leaving 1 base of the junction unmatched. The CDR3 nucleotides are TGTGCCAGCAGTTCAGGGGGAAACTATGGCTACACCTTC. It codes for CASSSGGNYGYTF.